These 28 T cell receptor beta chains share one sample of origin, sequenced in a study of neoadjuvant anti-PD-1 for oral cavity cancer. Assay used: immunoSEQ multiplex PCR; TCRdb lists only in-frame clones, some missing. This table holds about 68,000 clones, about 88% found once. The time point was: after neoadjuvant nivolumab, at surgical resection. The source material was PBMCs, sampled after nivolumab (anti-PD-1) treatment. These receptors originate from a person between 35 and 79 years old with oral cavity squamous cell carcinoma.

This clone was observed a handful of times. The J gene is TRBJ1-5, the V gene TRBV27; 9 bases map to TRBD1. CDR3 size: 15 residues. J lost 6 bases, V lost 5 bases, and 8 bases had no gene match. Germline CDR1 is MNHEY and CDR2 is SMNVEV (reference sequence). CDR3 amino acids: CASSGTGGIGQPQHF. CDR3 bases: TGTGCCAGCAGTGGCACAGGGGGCATCGGTCAGCCCCAGCATTTT.

The rearrangement links TRBV28 to TRBJ1-5; weak D call: TRBD1 (5 bases). Germline loops: CDR1 MDHEN, CDR2 SYDVKM. CDR3 length equals 15 residues. The V and J ends lost 6 bases and 4 bases respectively, with 16 bases between them. In nucleotides, the CDR3 is TGTGCCAGCAGCCGACGACAGAACAGTAATCAGCCCCAGCATTTT. Its protein product is CASSRRQNSNQPQHF.

The chain joins TRBV2 to TRBJ1-1, with D possibly TRBD1 on 6 matching bases. Per the germline V gene, CDR1 is SNHLY and CDR2 is FYNNEI. The CDR3 has 14 residues. Trimming removed 3 bases at V and 3 bases at J, with 11 bases between. The CDR3 sequence is CASSDGRGDTEAFF. CDR3 bases: TGTGCCAGCAGTGACGGCAGGGGTGACACTGAAGCTTTCTTT.

The genes are TRBV6-4 and TRBJ2-6; 7 nucleotides align to TRBD2. The CDR3 sequence is 16 residues long. Germline V gives CDR1 MRHNA, CDR2 SNTAGT. Trimming removed 0 bases from V and 3 bases from J; junction bases left unmatched: 2. For the CDR3, the DNA is TGTGCCAGCAGTGACTCGGGCGGGAGTGGGGCCAACGTCCTGACTTTC. Translating gives CASSDSGGSGANVLTF.

The chain is built from TRBV13 and TRBJ1-4; D is ambiguous. The germline V gene has CDR1 PRHDT and CDR2 FYEKMQ (reference sequence). Trimming cost V 5 bases and J 6 bases, with 16 bases left between them. The CDR3 has 15 residues. CDR3 nucleotides: TGTGCCAGCAGCCTAGATAGGGATCGAGATGAAAAACTGTTTTTT. Protein sequence: CASSLDRDRDEKLFF.

In its sample, this clone was seen once. The CDR3 spells CATKDRGNEKLFF. The DNA for the CDR3 is TGTGCCACTAAGGACAGGGGGAATGAAAAACTGTTTTTT. This chain joins TRBV6-5 and TRBJ1-4; TRBD1 matches 10 bases. The CDR3 length is 13 residues. Per the germline V gene, CDR1 is MNHEY and CDR2 is SVGAGI. V dropped 10 bases and J dropped 5; count of bases not matched to a gene: 4.

The V call is TRBV4-1, the J call TRBJ1-5; maybe TRBD1 (5 bases). Between the trimmed V and J ends, which lost 2 bases and 1 base, there was a span of 12 bases. CDR3 length: 16 amino acids. Germline V gene data show CDR1 as MGHRA and CDR2 as YSYEKL. Written as DNA, the CDR3 is TGCGCCAGCAGCCAACCTGGGGGTTACAGCAATCAGCCCCAGCATTTT. As protein: CASSQPGGYSNQPQHF.

V gene TRBV27 combines with J gene TRBJ2-7; D gene ambiguous. The ends were cut back, 5 bases at V and 4 bases at J, with 6 bases in the middle. The CDR3 consists of 11 residues. Germline V gives CDR1 MNHEY, CDR2 SMNVEV (reference sequence). The CDR3 loop is CASSKNYEQYF. The DNA for the CDR3 is TGTGCCAGCAGTAAAAATTACGAGCAGTACTTC.

In this sample, this clone turned up once. The chain employs TRBV10-3 and TRBJ2-1; unclear D gene. Germline CDR1 is ENHRY and CDR2 is SYGVKD. Trimming cost V 5 bases and J 8 bases, with 7 bases left between them. CDR3 length equals 11 residues. The CDR3 nucleotides are TGTGCCATCAGTCCAAGGGATGAGCAGTTCTTC. Its protein product is CAISPRDEQFF.

The chain is built from TRBV5-4 and TRBJ2-1, with TRBD1 identical over 9 bases. The CDR3 is 15 amino acids. The V and J ends lost 4 bases and 7 bases, in that order; junction bases with no gene match: 9. The germline V gene encodes CDR1 SGHNT and CDR2 YYREEE (reference sequence). DNA for the CDR3: TGTGCCAGCAGCATAGGACAGGGGTTCGGAAATGAGCAGTTCTTC. Its protein is CASSIGQGFGNEQFF. The whole variable domain, filled in from reference TRBV5-4 and TRBJ2-1, reads ETGVTQSPTHLIKTRGQQVTLRCSSQSGHNTVSWYQQALGQGPQFIFQYYREEENGRGNFPPRFSGLQFPNYSSELNVNALELDDSALYLCASSIGQGFGNEQFFGPGTRLTVL.

The J gene is TRBJ1-1, the V gene TRBV10-1; D unclear. The CDR3 runs to 13 residues. The germline V gene has CDR1 WNHNN and CDR2 SYGVQD (reference sequence). The ends were cut back, 6 bases at V and 2 bases at J, with 10 bases in the middle. CDR3 region: CASSPADNTEAFF. In DNA, the CDR3 is TGCGCCAGCAGCCCCGCGGACAACACTGAAGCTTTCTTT.

The chain couples TRBV29-1 to TRBJ2-1; D remains unclear. With 1 base removed from V and 5 bases from J, the gap between germline ends came to 15 bases. Germline V gene sequence: CDR1 SQVTM, CDR2 ANQGSEA. This CDR3 spans 15 amino acids. The CDR3 protein is CSVEVGKGAHNEQFF. In DNA form, the CDR3 reads TGCAGCGTTGAAGTAGGGAAAGGAGCACACAATGAGCAGTTCTTC.

This clone was found once. The junction shows a germline mismatch at one end, possibly a read error. The chain has TRBV10-2 and TRBJ1-5; 7 bases map to TRBD1. The CDR3 length is 13 residues. Germline V gene sequence: CDR1 WSHSY, CDR2 SAAADI. The chain's CDR3 is CASRGTDNQPQHF. The CDR3, as DNA: TGCGCCAGCAGAGGGACAGACAATCAACCCCAGCATTTT.

This clone was recorded only once. The chain recombines TRBV11-3 with TRBJ2-7; perhaps TRBD2 as D (6 bases). Trimming took off 1 base at V and 5 bases at J, with 15 bases between the two ends. CDR1 is SGHNT and CDR2 is YENEEA in the germline V gene. The CDR3 spans 15 residues. CDR3 sequence: CASSLGGTSRDEQYF. In DNA form, the CDR3 reads TGTGCCAGCAGCTTAGGAGGGACTTCTAGGGACGAGCAGTACTTC. Full variable domain (remainder filled in from reference TRBV11-3 and TRBJ2-7): EAGVVQSPRYKIIEKKQPVAFWCNPISGHNTLYWYLQNLGQGPELLIRYENEEAVDDSQLPKDRFSAERLKGVDSTLKIQPAELGDSAVYLCASSLGGTSRDEQYFGPGTRLTVT.

V gene TRBV30 combines with J gene TRBJ2-7; 8 bases are shared with TRBD1. The CDR3 is made up of 15 amino acids. Germline CDR1 is GTSNPN and CDR2 is SVGIG (reference sequence). V was pared by 0 bases and J by 2 bases, with 6 bases of the junction left unmatched. CDR3 sequence reads: CAWSVIGDRPYEQYF. The CDR3 DNA is TGTGCCTGGAGTGTAATTGGGGACAGGCCCTACGAGCAGTACTTC.

The chain uses TRBV25-1 and TRBJ1-1, with TRBD1 as a possible D gene (6 bases). Germline-derived CDR1 and CDR2 are MGHDK and SYGVNS. The CDR3 contains 15 residues. With 8 bases removed from V and 0 bases from J, the gap between germline ends came to 16 bases. CDR3 sequence (DNA): TGTGCCAGCCGACCTCCGACAGGATTGAACACTGAAGCTTTCTTT. Amino acid sequence: CASRPPTGLNTEAFF. The full variable domain, rest sourced from reference TRBV25-1 and TRBJ1-1, is EADIYQTPRYLVIGTGKKITLECSQTMGHDKMYWYQQDPGMELHLIHYSYGVNSTEKGDLSSESTVSRIRTEHFPLTLESARPSHTSQYLCASRPPTGLNTEAFFGQGTRLTVV.

The J gene is TRBJ2-1, the V gene TRBV27, with 12 bases lining up with TRBD1. After removal of 1 base from V and 6 bases from J, the junction contained 4 bases not matched to a gene. The CDR3 consists of 16 residues. CDR1 and CDR2 from the germline V gene are MNHEY and SMNVEV (reference sequence). This CDR3 reads CASSLLRDRGLNEQFF. The CDR3 DNA follows: TGTGCCAGCAGTTTATTGCGGGACAGGGGGCTCAATGAGCAGTTCTTC.

The rearrangement joins TRBV4-2 to TRBJ2-1; 10 bases match TRBD2. The CDR3 runs to 16 residues. Per germline, CDR1 LGHNA and CDR2 YNFKEQ. V was pared by 0 bases and J by 9 bases, with 8 bases of the junction left unmatched. The DNA of the CDR3 is TGTGCCAGCAGCCAAGATCCAGCGGGAGGGTCTCGTGAGCAGTTCTTC. Protein sequence: CASSQDPAGGSREQFF.

The chain has TRBV5-1 and TRBJ2-3, with a weak D call TRBD1 (5 bases). V lost 7 bases and J lost 5, with 14 bases in between. CDR3 length: 13 amino acids. CDR1 is SGHRS and CDR2 is YFSETQ in the germline V gene. CDR3 nucleotide sequence: TGCGCCAGCTTTGTGGGGCATGAAGATACGCAGTATTTT. Translating it yields CASFVGHEDTQYF.

This chain connects TRBV30 to TRBJ1-3; TRBD1 agrees at 7 bases. Trimming removed 1 base from V and 4 bases from J; junction bases left unmatched: 1. The V gene's germline CDR1 is GTSNPN and CDR2 SVGIG (reference sequence). CDR3 length: 13 amino acids. The CDR3 is CAWSDRGGNTIYF. The CDR3 nucleotides read TGTGCCTGGAGTGACAGGGGAGGAAACACCATATATTTT.

The chain uses TRBV6-6 and TRBJ1-1; possible D gene TRBD1, 5 bases. The germline gives CDR1 MNHNY, CDR2 SVGAGI (reference sequence). Trimming removed 6 bases at V and 10 bases at J, with 12 bases between. This CDR3 region has 11 residues. For the CDR3, the DNA is TGTGCCAGCAGGGGACCGGGCGGAGCTTTCTTT. The encoded protein is CASRGPGGAFF.

V gene TRBV27 combines with J gene TRBJ2-3; D is possibly TRBD2 (6 bases). Trimming stripped 6 bases from V and 0 bases from J, with 16 bases between. Germline assignment: CDR1 MNHEY and CDR2 SMNVEV (reference sequence). The CDR3 extends over 16 amino acids. For the CDR3, the DNA is TGTGCCAGCAGCCCATACCTAGCGAAAAGCACAGATACGCAGTATTTT. This translates into CASSPYLAKSTDTQYF.

In DNA, the CDR3 is TGTGCCAGCAGCCTTGGACGGGGGAACACTGAAGCTTTCTTT. Translating gives CASSLGRGNTEAFF. The chain has TRBV11-3 and TRBJ1-1, with D unresolved. The ends were cut back, 5 bases at V and 1 base at J, with 11 bases in the middle. Per the germline V gene, CDR1 is SGHNT and CDR2 is YENEEA. This CDR3 region has 14 residues.

The chain has TRBV19 and TRBJ2-3; TRBD2 is a possible D gene (5 bases). Germline V CDR1 and CDR2: LNHDA, SQIVND (reference sequence). The length of the CDR3 is 15 residues. Trimming stripped 6 bases from V and 2 bases from J, with 15 bases between. The CDR3 nucleotides read TGTGCCAGTAGCCCACTAGAGCTTTTCACAGATACGCAGTATTTT. It encodes CASSPLELFTDTQYF.

The V call is TRBV25-1, the J call TRBJ2-7; 14 bases match TRBD2. With 2 bases clipped from V and 3 bases from J, the junction kept 3 bases outside the gene matches. The germline CDR1 and CDR2 sequences are MGHDK and SYGVNS. The CDR3 is 16 amino acids. CDR3 coding DNA: TGTGCCAGCAGTGAAGAGGGGACTAGCGGGAGCTACGAGCAGTACTTC. This encodes CASSEEGTSGSYEQYF.

The chain employs TRBV19 and TRBJ2-1, with D perhaps matching TRBD2 (5 bases). CDR1 is LNHDA and CDR2 is SQIVND in the germline V gene (reference sequence). V was clipped by 5 bases and J by 2 bases, with 13 bases between them. The CDR3 totals 15 residues. The chain's CDR3 is CASSPWTGTYNEQFF. CDR3 nucleotides: TGTGCCAGTAGTCCGTGGACGGGAACCTACAATGAGCAGTTCTTC.

This rearrangement joins TRBV5-1 to TRBJ1-1; D uncertain. The CDR3 totals 15 residues. Trimming removed 0 bases at V and 0 bases at J, with 9 bases between. Germline lookup yields CDR1 SGHRS and CDR2 YFSETQ. This chain's CDR3 is CASSLETGVNTEAFF. The CDR3 DNA reads TGCGCCAGCAGCTTGGAAACGGGTGTGAACACTGAAGCTTTCTTT.

The genes are TRBV5-1 and TRBJ2-1; D remains unclear. The germline V and J ends were trimmed by 0 bases and 6 bases, with 7 bases remaining between them. CDR3 length equals 13 residues. The germline V gene has CDR1 SGHRS and CDR2 YFSETQ. In DNA, the CDR3 is TGCGCCAGCAGCTTGGAACGCCCCAATGAGCAGTTCTTC. Translated: CASSLERPNEQFF. Full variable domain (rest looked up from reference TRBV5-1 and TRBJ2-1): KAGVTQTPRYLIKTRGQQVTLSCSPISGHRSVSWYQQTPGQGLQFLFEYFSETQRNKGNFPGRFSGRQFSNSRSEMNVSTLELGDSALYLCASSLERPNEQFFGPGTRLTVL.